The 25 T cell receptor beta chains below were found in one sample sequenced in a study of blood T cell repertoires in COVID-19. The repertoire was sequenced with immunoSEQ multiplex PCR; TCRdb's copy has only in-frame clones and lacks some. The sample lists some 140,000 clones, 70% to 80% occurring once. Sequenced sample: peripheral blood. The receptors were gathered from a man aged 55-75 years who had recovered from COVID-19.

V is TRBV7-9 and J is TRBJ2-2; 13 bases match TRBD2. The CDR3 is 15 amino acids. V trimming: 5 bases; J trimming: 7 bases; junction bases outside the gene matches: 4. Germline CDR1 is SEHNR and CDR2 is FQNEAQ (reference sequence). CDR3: CASSHGLAGDGELFF. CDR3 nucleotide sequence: TGTGCCAGCAGCCATGGACTAGCGGGAGACGGGGAGCTGTTTTTT.

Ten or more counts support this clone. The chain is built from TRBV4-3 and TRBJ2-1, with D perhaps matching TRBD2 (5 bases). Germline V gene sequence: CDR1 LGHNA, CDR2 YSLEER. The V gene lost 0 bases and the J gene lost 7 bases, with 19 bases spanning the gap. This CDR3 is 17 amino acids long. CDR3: CASSQDQAERSGNEQFF. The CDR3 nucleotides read TGCGCCAGCAGCCAAGATCAAGCGGAGCGTTCGGGTAATGAGCAGTTCTTC.

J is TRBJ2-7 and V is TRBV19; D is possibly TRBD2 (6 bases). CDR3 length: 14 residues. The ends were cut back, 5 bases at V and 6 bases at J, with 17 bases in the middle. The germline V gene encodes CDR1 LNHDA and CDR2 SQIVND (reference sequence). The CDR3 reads CASSPWVGAGEQYF. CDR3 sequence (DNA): TGTGCCAGTAGTCCCTGGGTGGGAGCGGGCGAGCAGTACTTC.

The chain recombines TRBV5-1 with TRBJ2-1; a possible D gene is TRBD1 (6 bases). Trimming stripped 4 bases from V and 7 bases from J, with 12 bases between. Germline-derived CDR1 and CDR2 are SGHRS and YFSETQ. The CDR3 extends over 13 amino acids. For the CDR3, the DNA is TGCGCCAGCAGCCCTGGTGGGACAAATGAGCAGTTCTTC. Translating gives CASSPGGTNEQFF. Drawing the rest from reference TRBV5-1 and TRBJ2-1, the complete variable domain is KAGVTQTPRYLIKTRGQQVTLSCSPISGHRSVSWYQQTPGQGLQFLFEYFSETQRNKGNFPGRFSGRQFSNSRSEMNVSTLELGDSALYLCASSPGGTNEQFFGPGTRLTVL.

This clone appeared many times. This CDR3 reads CASSMGLADSYEQYF. The CDR3 DNA reads TGTGCCAGTAGTATGGGACTAGCGGACTCCTACGAGCAGTACTTC. The chain employs TRBV19 and TRBJ2-7; 11 bases match TRBD2. Germline assignment: CDR1 LNHDA and CDR2 SQIVND (reference sequence). The V segment lost 3 bases and the J segment 0 bases; nucleotides outside the gene matches: 1. The CDR3 extends over 15 amino acids.

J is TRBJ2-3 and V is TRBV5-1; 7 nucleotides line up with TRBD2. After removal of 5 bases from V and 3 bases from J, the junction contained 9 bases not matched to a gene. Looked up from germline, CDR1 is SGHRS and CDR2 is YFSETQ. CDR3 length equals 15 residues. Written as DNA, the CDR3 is TGCGCCAGCAGTCTCGAAGCGGGATTGACAGATACGCAGTATTTT. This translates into CASSLEAGLTDTQYF.

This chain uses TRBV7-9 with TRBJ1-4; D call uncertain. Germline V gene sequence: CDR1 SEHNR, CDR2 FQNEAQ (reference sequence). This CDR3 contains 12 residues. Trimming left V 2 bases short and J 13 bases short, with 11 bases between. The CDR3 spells CASSLSEGRLFF. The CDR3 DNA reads TGTGCCAGCAGCTTAAGTGAGGGTCGACTGTTTTTT.

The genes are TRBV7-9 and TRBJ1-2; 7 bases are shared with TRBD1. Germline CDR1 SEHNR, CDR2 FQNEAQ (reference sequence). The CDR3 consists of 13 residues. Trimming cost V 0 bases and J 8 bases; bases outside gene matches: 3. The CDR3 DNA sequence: TGTGCCAGCAGCTTAGCGACAGGGAGAGGCTACACCTTC. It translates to CASSLATGRGYTF.

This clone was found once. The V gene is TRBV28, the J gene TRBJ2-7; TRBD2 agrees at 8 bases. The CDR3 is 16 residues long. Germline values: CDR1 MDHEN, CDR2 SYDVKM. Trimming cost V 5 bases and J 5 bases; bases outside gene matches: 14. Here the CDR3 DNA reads TGTGCCAGCAGTCTACGGGGCGGGAGGCCCGACAACGAGCAGTACTTC. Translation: CASSLRGGRPDNEQYF.

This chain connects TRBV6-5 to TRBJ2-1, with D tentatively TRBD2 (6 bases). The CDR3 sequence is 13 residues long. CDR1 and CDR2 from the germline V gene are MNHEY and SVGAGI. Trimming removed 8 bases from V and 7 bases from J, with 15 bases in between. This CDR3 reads CASAARTINEQFF. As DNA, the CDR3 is TGTGCCAGCGCGGCTAGGACTATTAATGAGCAGTTCTTC.

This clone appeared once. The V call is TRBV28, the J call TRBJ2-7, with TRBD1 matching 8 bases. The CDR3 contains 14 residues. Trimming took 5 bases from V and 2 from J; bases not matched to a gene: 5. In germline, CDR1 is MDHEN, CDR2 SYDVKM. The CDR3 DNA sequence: TGTGCCAGCAGTACAGGGGGTGAAACCTACGAGCAGTACTTC. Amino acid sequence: CASSTGGETYEQYF.

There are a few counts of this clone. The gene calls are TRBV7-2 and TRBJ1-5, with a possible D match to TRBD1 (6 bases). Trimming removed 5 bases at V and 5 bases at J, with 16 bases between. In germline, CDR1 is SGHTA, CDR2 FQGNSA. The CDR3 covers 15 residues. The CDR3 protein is CASSVEGGGDQPQHF. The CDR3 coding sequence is TGTGCCAGCAGCGTTGAAGGGGGGGGCGATCAGCCCCAGCATTTT.

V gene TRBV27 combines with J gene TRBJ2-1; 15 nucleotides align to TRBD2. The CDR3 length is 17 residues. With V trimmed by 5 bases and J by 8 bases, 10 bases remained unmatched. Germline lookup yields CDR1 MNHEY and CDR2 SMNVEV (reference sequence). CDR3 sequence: CASSTGLAGGSKDEQFF. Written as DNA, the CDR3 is TGTGCCAGCAGTACGGGACTAGCGGGGGGATCCAAGGATGAGCAGTTCTTC.

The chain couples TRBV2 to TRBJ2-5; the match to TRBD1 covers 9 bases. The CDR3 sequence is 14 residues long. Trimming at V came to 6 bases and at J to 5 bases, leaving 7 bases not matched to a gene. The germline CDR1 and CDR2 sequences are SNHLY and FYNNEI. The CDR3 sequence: CASRPRQGGETQYF. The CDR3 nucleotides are TGTGCCAGCAGACCCCGACAGGGGGGGGAGACCCAGTACTTC.

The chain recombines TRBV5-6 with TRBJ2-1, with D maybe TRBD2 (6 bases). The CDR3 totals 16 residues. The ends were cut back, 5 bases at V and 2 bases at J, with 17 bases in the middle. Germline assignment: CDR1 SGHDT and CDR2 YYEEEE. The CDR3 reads CASRGGAGRTYNEQFF. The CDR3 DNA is TGTGCCAGCAGAGGCGGGGCGGGACGTACCTACAATGAGCAGTTCTTC.

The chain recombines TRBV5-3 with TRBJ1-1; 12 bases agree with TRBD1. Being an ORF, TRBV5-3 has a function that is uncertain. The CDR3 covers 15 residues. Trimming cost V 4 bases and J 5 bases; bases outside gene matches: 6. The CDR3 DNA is TGTGCCAGAAGCCAGGGACAGGGGGCTCCGACTGAAGCTTTCTTT. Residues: CARSQGQGAPTEAFF.

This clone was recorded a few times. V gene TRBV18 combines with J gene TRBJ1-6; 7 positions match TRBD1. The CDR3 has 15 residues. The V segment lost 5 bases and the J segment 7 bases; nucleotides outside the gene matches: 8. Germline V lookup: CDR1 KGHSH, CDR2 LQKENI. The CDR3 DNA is TGTGCCAGCTCAAAGGAACAGGGGTCGAATTCACCCCTCCACTTT. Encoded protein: CASSKEQGSNSPLHF.

DNA for the CDR3: TGTGCCAGTAGTGGGGCCAGAGTCAATTCACCCCTCCACTTT. This translates into CASSGARVNSPLHF. This chain uses TRBV19 with TRBJ1-6; tentative D call: TRBD1 (5 bases). Germline V CDR1 and CDR2: LNHDA, SQIVND (reference sequence). This CDR3 is built from 14 residues. V was clipped by 5 bases and J by 7 bases, with 12 bases between them.

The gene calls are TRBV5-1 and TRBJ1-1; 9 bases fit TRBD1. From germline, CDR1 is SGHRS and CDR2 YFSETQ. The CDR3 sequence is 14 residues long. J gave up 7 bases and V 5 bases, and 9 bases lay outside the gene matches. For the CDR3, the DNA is TGCGCCAGCAGTGTGTGGACAGGGGAAAGTGAAGCTTTCTTT. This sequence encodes CASSVWTGESEAFF.

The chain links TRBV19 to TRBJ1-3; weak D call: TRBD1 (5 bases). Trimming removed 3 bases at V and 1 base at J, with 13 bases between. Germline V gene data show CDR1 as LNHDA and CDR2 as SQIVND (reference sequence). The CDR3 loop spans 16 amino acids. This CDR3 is CASSMSGDSSGNTIYF. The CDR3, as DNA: TGTGCCAGTAGTATGTCCGGGGACTCATCTGGAAACACCATATATTTT. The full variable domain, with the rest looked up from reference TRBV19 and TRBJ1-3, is DGGITQSPKYLFRKEGQNVTLSCEQNLNHDAMYWYRQDPGQGLRLIYYSQIVNDFQKGDIAEGYSVSREKKESFPLTVTSAQKNPTAFYLCASSMSGDSSGNTIYFGEGSWLTVV.

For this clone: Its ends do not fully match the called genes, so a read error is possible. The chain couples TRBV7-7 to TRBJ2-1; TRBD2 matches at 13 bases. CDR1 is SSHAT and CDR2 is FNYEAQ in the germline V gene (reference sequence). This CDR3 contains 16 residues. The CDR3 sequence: CASSLAGTSGNNEQFF. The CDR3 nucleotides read TGTGCTAGCAGCTTAGCGGGGACTAGCGGGAACAATGAGCAGTTCTTC.

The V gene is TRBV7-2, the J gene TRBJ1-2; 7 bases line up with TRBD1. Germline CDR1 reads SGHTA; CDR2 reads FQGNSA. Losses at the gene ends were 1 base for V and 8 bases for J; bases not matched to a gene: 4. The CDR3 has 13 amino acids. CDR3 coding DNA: TGTGCCAGCAGCTTAGAGGGGGCGAGGGGCTACACCTTC. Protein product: CASSLEGARGYTF.

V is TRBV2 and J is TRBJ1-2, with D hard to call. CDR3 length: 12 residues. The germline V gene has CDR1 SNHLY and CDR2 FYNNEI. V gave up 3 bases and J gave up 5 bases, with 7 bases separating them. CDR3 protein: CASSDWRYGYTF. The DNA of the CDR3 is TGTGCCAGCAGTGACTGGAGGTATGGCTACACCTTC.

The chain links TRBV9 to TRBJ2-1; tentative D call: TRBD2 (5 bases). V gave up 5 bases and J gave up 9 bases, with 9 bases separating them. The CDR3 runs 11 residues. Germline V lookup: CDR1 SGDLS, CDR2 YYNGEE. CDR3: CASSSVGEQFF. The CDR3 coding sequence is TGTGCCAGCAGTAGCGTAGGTGAGCAGTTCTTC.

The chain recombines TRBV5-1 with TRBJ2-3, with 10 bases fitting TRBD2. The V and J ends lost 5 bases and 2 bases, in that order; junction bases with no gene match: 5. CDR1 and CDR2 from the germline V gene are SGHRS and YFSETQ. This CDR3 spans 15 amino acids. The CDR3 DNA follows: TGCGCCAGCAGAGTAGCGGGAGGCACCACAGATACGCAGTATTTT. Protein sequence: CASRVAGGTTDTQYF.